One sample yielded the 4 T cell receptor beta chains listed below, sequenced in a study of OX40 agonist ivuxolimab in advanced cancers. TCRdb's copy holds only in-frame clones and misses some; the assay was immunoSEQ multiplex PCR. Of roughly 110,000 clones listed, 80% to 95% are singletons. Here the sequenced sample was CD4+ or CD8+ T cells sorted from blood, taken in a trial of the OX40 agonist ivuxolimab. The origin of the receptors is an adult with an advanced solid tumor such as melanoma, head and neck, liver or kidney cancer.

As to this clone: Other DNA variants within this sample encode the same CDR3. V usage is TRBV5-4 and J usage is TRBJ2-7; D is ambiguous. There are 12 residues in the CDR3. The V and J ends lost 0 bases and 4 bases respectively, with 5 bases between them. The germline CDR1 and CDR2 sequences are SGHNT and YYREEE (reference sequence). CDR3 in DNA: TGTGCCAGCAGCTTGGACGGGTACGAGCAGTACTTC. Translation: CASSLDGYEQYF.

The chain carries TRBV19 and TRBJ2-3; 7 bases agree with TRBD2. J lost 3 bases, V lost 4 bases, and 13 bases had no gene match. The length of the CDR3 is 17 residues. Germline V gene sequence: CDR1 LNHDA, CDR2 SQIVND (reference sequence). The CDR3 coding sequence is TGTGCCAGTAGTAACTTTCCGACTAGCAGTTTTACAGATACGCAGTATTTT. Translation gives CASSNFPTSSFTDTQYF.

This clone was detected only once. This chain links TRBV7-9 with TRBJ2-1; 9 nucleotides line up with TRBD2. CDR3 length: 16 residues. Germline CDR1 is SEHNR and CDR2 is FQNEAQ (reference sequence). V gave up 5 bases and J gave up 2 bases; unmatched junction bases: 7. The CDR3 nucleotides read TGTGCCAGCAGCCCACTAGCGGGCAAAGCCTACAATGAGCAGTTCTTC. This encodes CASSPLAGKAYNEQFF.

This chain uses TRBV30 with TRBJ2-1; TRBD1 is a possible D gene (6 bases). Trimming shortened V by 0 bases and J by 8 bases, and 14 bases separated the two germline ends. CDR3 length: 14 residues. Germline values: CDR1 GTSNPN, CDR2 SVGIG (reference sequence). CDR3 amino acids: CAWSVGGRYDEQFF. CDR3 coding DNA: TGTGCCTGGAGTGTAGGGGGTCGATACGATGAGCAGTTCTTC.